Listed below are T cell receptor beta chains from one sample, sequenced in a study of neurological immune-mediated disorders. From the 5' RACE reads, TCRdb called clonotypes with MiXCR, one entry per CDR3 protein. The top ten hold approximately 6.8% of the sample, which has 70,000 to 95,000 distinct CDR3 sequences, 13% to 15% seen once. The specimen was PBMCs. These TCRs come from a woman aged 45 to 65 in good health. The conserved cysteine and the conserved F or W are not part of the CDR3 here.

j_call v_call cdr3_length cdr3_aa
TRBJ2-1 TRBV7-2 12 ASSPGSANNEQF
TRBJ2-5 TRBV4-2 13 ASSARQGGEETQY
TRBJ2-3 TRBV12-3/TRBV12-4 13 ASSLGRAVIDTQY
TRBJ2-1 TRBV9 12 ASSSTSGSDEQF
TRBJ1-5 TRBV5-5 14 ASSPKPGGGNQPQH
TRBJ2-5 TRBV20-1 13 SARTGDRVKGTQY
TRBJ2-7 TRBV29-1 11 SARAQNSHEQY
TRBJ1-1 TRBV5-1 12 ASSFLKDGTEAF
TRBJ2-1 TRBV28 12 ASFAYSSYNEQF
TRBJ1-1 TRBV12-3/TRBV12-4 12 ASSFGVMNTEAF
TRBJ1-2 TRBV5-1 15 ASSLAEGAGYGYGYT
TRBJ1-4 TRBV30 12 AWSETTTNEKLF
TRBJ2-7 TRBV28 16 ASIPTSGRLGGTYEQY
TRBJ1-1 TRBV6-5 12 ASSSLSPGTEAF
TRBJ2-5 TRBV7-6 14 ASSLGWLGGGETQY
TRBJ2-1 TRBV12-3/TRBV12-4 9 ASSRGYEQF
TRBJ2-1 TRBV5-1 13 ASSLQLAAYNEQF
TRBJ2-7 TRBV6-5 10 ASTYSRGVQY
TRBJ2-2 TRBV7-9 15 ASSLEVDLGYTGELF
TRBJ2-7 TRBV7-2 13 ASSLASGGADEQY
TRBJ2-1 TRBV20-1 12 SANSREDITEQF
TRBJ1-1 TRBV5-1 12 ASSFSGERSEAF
TRBJ2-7 TRBV10-3 13 AIRGKAGGTYEQY
TRBJ2-7 TRBV5-1 13 ASSLDPRAAYEQY
TRBJ2-1 TRBV12-3/TRBV12-4 16 ASSLALRGLAGHNEQF
TRBJ2-3 TRBV20-1 10 SASPNLDTQY
TRBJ2-3 TRBV20-1 12 SASFQGASDTQY
TRBJ2-5 TRBV3-1 12 ASRYGTGQETQY
TRBJ2-6 TRBV5-1 13 ASSPSPSGANVLT
TRBJ2-3 TRBV5-1 14 ASSLLGGGITDTQY
TRBJ2-5 TRBV5-1 12 ASSFTGGRETQY
TRBJ2-2 TRBV7-3 14 ASSPRGLGNTGELF
TRBJ1-5 TRBV12-3/TRBV12-4 12 ASGLMYSNQPQH
TRBJ2-5 TRBV29-1 11 SVDPGRVETQY
TRBJ1-4 TRBV5-1 13 ASSLGTVDNEKLF
TRBJ1-1 TRBV5-1 13 ASSLRSGQGAEAF
TRBJ2-7 TRBV5-6 13 ASSPRGQGIYEQY
TRBJ1-6 TRBV5-5 12 ASSPGSLDSPLH
TRBJ2-2 TRBV28 10 ANKGRGGELF
TRBJ2-1 TRBV12-3/TRBV12-4 16 ASSTGTSGPTTGNEQF
TRBJ2-7 TRBV5-6 11 ASSFGQGNEQY
TRBJ1-1 TRBV9 13 ASSSTTGGLAEAF
TRBJ1-5 TRBV20-1 12 SATRDNRNQPQH
TRBJ1-2 TRBV5-1 12 ASSLVRALYGYT
TRBJ2-5 TRBV5-1 14 ASSLGGSILQETQY